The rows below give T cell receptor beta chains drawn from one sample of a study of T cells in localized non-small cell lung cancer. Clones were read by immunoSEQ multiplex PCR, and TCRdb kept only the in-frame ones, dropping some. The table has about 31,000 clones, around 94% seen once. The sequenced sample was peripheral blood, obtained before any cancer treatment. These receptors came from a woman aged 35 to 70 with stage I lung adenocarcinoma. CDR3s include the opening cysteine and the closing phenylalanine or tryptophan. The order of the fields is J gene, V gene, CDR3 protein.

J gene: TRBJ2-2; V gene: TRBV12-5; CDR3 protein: CASGLRENTGELFF
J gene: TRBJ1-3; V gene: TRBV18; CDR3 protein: CASSPPGRTVSGNTIYF
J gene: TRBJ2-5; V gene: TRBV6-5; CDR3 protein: CASSGSRGQETQYF
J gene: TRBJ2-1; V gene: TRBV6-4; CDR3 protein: CASSDHSGSRYNEQFF
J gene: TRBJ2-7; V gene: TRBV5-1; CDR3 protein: CASSLGGGASYEQYF
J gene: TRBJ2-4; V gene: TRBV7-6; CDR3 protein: CASSSEQGGGNIQYF
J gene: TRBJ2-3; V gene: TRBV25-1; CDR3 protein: CASSEPWDTQYF
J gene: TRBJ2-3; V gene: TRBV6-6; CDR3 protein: CASSPGLADRTDTQYF
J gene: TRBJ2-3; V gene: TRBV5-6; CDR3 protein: CASSSQSTDTQYF
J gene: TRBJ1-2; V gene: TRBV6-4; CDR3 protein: CASSEEGFGNYGYTF
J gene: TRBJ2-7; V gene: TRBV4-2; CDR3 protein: CASSTQGLAGDIDEQYF
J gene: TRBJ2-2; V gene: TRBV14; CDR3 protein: CASSHWLAQNTGELFF
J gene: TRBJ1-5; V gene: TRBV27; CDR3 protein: CASPLWSQHF
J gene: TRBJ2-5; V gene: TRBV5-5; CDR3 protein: CASNSLAGGVETQYF
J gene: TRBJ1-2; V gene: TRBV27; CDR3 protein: CASKRQGIYGYTF
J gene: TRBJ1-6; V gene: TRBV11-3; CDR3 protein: CASSTYRNSPLHF
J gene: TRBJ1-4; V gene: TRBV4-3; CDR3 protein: CASSQDKGGAREKLFF
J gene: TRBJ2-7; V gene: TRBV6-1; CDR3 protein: CASGAGFRYF
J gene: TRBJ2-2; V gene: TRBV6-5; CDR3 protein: CAGKKDRNTGELFF
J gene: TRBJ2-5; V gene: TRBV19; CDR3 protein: CASSRPGVQETQYF
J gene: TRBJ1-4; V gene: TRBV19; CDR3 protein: CASGEMVSDEKLFF
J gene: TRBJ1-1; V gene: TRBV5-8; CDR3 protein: CASRIPGFDTEAFF
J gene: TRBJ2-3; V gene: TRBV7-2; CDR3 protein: CASSLDGTDTQYF
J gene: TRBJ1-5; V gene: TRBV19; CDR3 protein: CASSIGRGGGNQPQHF
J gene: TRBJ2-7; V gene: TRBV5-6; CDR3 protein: CASSMGQGSYEQYF
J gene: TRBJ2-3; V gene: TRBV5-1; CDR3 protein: CASSLGVLQGDTQYF
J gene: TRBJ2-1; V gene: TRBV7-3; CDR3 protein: CASSLSSSYNEQFF
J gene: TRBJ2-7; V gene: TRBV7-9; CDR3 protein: CASSLAPRRQGMGEQYF
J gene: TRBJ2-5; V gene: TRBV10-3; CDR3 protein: CATWEAGFAYQETQYF
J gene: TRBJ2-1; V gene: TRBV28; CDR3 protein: CASSLDLIYNEQFF
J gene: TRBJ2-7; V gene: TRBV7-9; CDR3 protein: CASSPPFRAANSYEQYF
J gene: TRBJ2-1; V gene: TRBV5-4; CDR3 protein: CASAKGGPTQTEQFF
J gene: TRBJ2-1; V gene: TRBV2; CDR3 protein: CASSVYNEQFF
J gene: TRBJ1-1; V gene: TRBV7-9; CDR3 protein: CASSLRGGVTEAFF
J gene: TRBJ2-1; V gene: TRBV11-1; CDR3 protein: CASSLRPRLAGEPYNEQFF
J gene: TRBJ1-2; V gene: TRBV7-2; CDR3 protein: CASSPGGSRYGYTF
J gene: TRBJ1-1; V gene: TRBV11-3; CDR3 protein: CASSVGQGASGNTEAFF
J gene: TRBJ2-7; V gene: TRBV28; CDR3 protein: CASSQGGGGRTYEQYF
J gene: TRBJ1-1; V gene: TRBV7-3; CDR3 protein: CASSLAGGSGTEAFF
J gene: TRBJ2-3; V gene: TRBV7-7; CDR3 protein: CASSTGPSTDTQYF
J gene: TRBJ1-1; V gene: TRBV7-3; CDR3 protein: CASSLGFLKRTGKSAEAFF
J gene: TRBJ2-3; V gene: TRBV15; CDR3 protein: CATSRVQGTTDTQYF
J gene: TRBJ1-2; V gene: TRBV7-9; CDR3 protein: CASSGRTGGAYGYTF
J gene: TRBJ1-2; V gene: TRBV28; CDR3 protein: CASSWGHSSGYTF
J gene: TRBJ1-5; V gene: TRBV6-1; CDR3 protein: CASSVHGINQPQHF
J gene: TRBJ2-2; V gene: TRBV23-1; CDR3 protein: CASSQSKVTGKGGELFF
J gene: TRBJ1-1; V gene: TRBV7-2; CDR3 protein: CASSLDRGGNTEAFF
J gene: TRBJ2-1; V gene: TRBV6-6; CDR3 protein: CASTHLTRFSEQFF
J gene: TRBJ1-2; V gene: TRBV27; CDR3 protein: CASSRSARQTYGYTF
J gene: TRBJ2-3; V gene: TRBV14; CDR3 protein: CASSPTLLTSTDTQYF
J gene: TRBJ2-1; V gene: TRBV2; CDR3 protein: CASSWDLNNEQLF
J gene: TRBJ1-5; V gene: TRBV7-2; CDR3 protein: CASSGPGYGNQPQHF
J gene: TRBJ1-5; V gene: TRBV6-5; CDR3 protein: CASSRSAQHQPQHF
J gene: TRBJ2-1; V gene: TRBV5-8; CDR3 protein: CASSWGLASYNEQFF
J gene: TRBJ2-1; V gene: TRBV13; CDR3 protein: CASSPLNPVVAAERSAEQFF